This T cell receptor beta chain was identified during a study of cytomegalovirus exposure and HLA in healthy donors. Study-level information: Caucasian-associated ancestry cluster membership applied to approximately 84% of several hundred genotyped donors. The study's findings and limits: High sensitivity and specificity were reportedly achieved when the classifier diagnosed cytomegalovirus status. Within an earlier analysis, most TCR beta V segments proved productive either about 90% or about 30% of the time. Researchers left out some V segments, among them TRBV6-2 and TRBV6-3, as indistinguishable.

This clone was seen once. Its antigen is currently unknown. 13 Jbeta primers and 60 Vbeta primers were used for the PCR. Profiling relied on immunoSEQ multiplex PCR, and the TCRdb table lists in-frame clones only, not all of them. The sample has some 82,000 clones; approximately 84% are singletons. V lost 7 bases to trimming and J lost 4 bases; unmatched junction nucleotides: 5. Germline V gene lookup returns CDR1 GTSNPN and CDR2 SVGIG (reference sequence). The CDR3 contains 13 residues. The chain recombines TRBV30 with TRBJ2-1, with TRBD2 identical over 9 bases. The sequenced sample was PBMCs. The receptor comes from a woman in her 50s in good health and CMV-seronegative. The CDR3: CAYLAGPYNEQFF. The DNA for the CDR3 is TGTGCCTACCTAGCGGGGCCATACAATGAGCAGTTCTTC. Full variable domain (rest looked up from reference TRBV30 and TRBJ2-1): SQTIHQWPATLVQPVGSPLSLECTVEGTSNPNLYWYRQAAGRGLQLLFYSVGIGQISSEVPQNLSASRPQDRQFILSSKKLLLSDSGFYLCAYLAGPYNEQFFGPGTRLTVL.